This record looks at one TCR beta chain sequence and its context. Antigen specificity is unknown. At one boundary the junction diverges from the germline segment, which might be a read error. This entry belongs to a study of tumor-infiltrating lymphocytes in primary liver carcinoma. The overall study: Per sample, productive TCRbeta reads numbered roughly 3.5 to 7.5 million, similar across tissue types.

Overall study results and limits: When set against blood, tumors had a significantly higher top-250-clone fraction (p = 0.039).

The CDR3 spans 14 residues. Germline DNA was also extracted, and blood RNA derived from unsorted whole blood. A primer in the constant region served to generate TCR beta cDNA from 450 to 650 ng of total RNA. Investigators got TCR beta libraries out of three nested multiplex PCR rounds, done with slightly modified ARM-PCR. Each of the first two PCR rounds ran roughly 9 cycles with TRBV1-TRBV30 forward and C-beta reverse primers. TCRdb called the multiplex PCR reads again in MiXCR, with one record for every CDR3 protein. The sample yields 300,000 to 400,000 distinct CDR3 sequences, 65% seen once. The chain has TRBV12-3 or TRBV12-4 and TRBJ2-1; 8 bases fit TRBD2. This clonotype was obtained from a man aged 35 to 55 with primary liver carcinoma and hepatitis B virus infection. Material for sequencing was peripheral blood. The CDR3 DNA follows: TGTGCCAGCACCTTACGGGAGGGCCGGGATGAGCAGCTCTTC. It encodes CASTLREGRDEQLF.